Below are 21 T cell receptor beta chains sequenced from a single sample in a study of CD8+ T cells in alopecia areata. Sorting of pooled cutaneous lymph node cells was based on CD4, CD8alpha, NKG2D, NKG2ACE and other markers. Sequencing templates came from extracted RNA that was reverse transcribed into cDNA. Assay: immunoSEQ multiplex PCR; the TCRdb copy retains only in-frame clones and omits some. Recorded here are 200,000 to 300,000 clones, none singletons. Sequencing input: CD4+ T cells sorted from a lymph node. These receptors originate from a C3H/HeJ mouse with alopecia areata. MHC haplotype: H2-k.

Only a few counts were recorded for this clone. Gene names denote mouse genes. The CDR3 loop reads CASNPGTGGALTYEQYF. CDR3 DNA, as far as it was read: TGTGCCAGCAATCCCGGGACTGGGGGGGCGCTGACCTAT. The genes are TRBV19 and TRBJ2-7, with 14 bases matching TRBD2. The CDR3 is cut off 4 residues early in the read; its end comes from the germline J gene. Germline CDR1 and CDR2: FNHDT and SITEND (reference sequence). The CDR3 contains 17 residues. After removal of 6 bases from V and 2 bases from J, the junction contained 10 bases not matched to a gene.

Concerning this clone itself: Gene names and germline match the mouse. The CDR3 here is CASSGTGGSRAEQFF. The CDR3 bases that were read are TGTGCCAGCAGCGGGACTGGGGGAAGTAGGGCT. The rearrangement links TRBV13-3 to TRBJ2-1; TRBD2 matches at 11 bases. The read terminates 4 residues ahead of where the CDR3 ends, so the germline J gene completes it. Per germline, CDR1 NNHDY and CDR2 SYVADS. This CDR3 spans 15 amino acids.

Comment on this clone: Gene names refer to mouse genes. The CDR3 end is not reached by the read, which stops 4 residues before it; the germline J gene fills it in. This chain uses TRBV1 with TRBJ2-7; TRBD2 matches 8 bases. Trimming removed 4 bases from V and 0 bases from J; junction bases left unmatched: 5. The CDR3 has 15 amino acids. Germline assignment: CDR1 NSQYPW and CDR2 LRSPGD (reference sequence). CDR3 region: CTCSVSGGSSYEQYF. The CDR3 DNA, read in part, is TGCACCTGCAGTGTCTCTGGGGGGAGCTCCTAT.

In the case of this clone: The gene names here belong to mouse. The read ends 4 residues early relative to the CDR3; the germline J gene fills the gap. Distinct nucleotide sequences in the sample also encode this CDR3. J is TRBJ2-1 and V is TRBV19; 9 bases agree with TRBD2. The CDR3 extends over 14 amino acids. Per the germline V gene, CDR1 is FNHDT and CDR2 is SITEND (reference sequence). CDR3 region: CASSIGGALAEQFF. CDR3 bases read: TGTGCCAGCAGTATTGGGGGGGCGCTGGCT. The full variable domain, with the rest looked up from reference TRBV19 and TRBJ2-1, is GGIITQTPKFLIGQEGQKLTLKCQQNFNHDTMYWYRQDSGKGLRLIYYSITENDLQKGDLSEGYDASREKKSSFSLTVTSAQKNEMAVFLCASSIGGALAEQFFGPGTRLTVL.

This clone was detected a few times. Gene names denote mouse genes. The read terminates 4 residues ahead of where the CDR3 ends, so the germline J gene completes it. This chain uses TRBV13-2 with TRBJ2-2; D perhaps matches TRBD1 (6 bases). The germline V gene has CDR1 NNHNN and CDR2 SYGAGS (reference sequence). Trimming stripped 0 bases from V and 1 base from J, with 10 bases between. This CDR3 is 16 amino acids long. CDR3 DNA, as far as it was read: TGTGCCAGCGGTGATGCAAGGGGGAAAAACACCGGG. Translation gives CASGDARGKNTG. From start to end, the CDR3 is CASGDARGKNTGQLYF.

This clone was detected only a few times. Gene labels here are mouse ones. The read stops 4 residues short of the end of the CDR3; the missing end is completed from the germline J gene. The gene calls are TRBV19 and TRBJ1-1; 7 nucleotides agree with TRBD1. V shed 4 bases and J 4 bases; nucleotides not matched to a gene: 10. The germline V gene has CDR1 FNHDT and CDR2 SITEND (reference sequence). This CDR3 region has 15 residues. The DNA read from the CDR3 is TGTGCCAGCAGTTCACCCGAGGGGGCAGGCACA. As protein: CASSSPEGAGT. From start to end, the CDR3 is CASSSPEGAGTEVFF. The full variable domain, its missing parts supplied by reference TRBV19 and TRBJ1-1, is GGIITQTPKFLIGQEGQKLTLKCQQNFNHDTMYWYRQDSGKGLRLIYYSITENDLQKGDLSEGYDASREKKSSFSLTVTSAQKNEMAVFLCASSSPEGAGTEVFFGKGTRLTVV.

There are a few counts of this clone. Germline and genes: mouse. The read stops 4 residues short of the end of the CDR3; the missing end is completed from the germline J gene. The J gene is TRBJ1-1, the V gene TRBV13-2; TRBD1 matches 9 bases. Looked up from germline, CDR1 is NNHNN and CDR2 is SYGAGS (reference sequence). The CDR3 covers 15 residues. The ends lost 3 bases at V and 0 bases at J; junction bases unmatched: 3. The sequenced CDR3 bases are TGTGCCAGCGGTGCGACAGGGGGGTCAAACACA. It codes for CASGATGGSNT. The full CDR3 is CASGATGGSNTEVFF.

This clone showed up just a few times. The gene symbols are mouse symbols. The CDR3 goes on 4 residues after the read ends, and that part is filled in from the germline J gene. The chain uses TRBV19 and TRBJ1-1, with 8 bases matching TRBD1. The V segment lost 5 bases and the J segment 4 bases; nucleotides outside the gene matches: 4. CDR1 and CDR2 from the germline V gene are FNHDT and SITEND (reference sequence). The CDR3 consists of 13 residues. The CDR3 reads CASSETGATEVFF. The covered CDR3 bases are TGTGCCAGCAGCGAGACAGGGGCCACA. Full variable domain (outside the CDR3, taken from reference TRBV19 and TRBJ1-1): GGIITQTPKFLIGQEGQKLTLKCQQNFNHDTMYWYRQDSGKGLRLIYYSITENDLQKGDLSEGYDASREKKSSFSLTVTSAQKNEMAVFLCASSETGATEVFFGKGTRLTVV.

Remarks on this clone: Gene names and germline refer to mouse. The sequence runs out 4 residues before the end of the CDR3; the remainder is reconstructed from the germline J gene. The chain joins TRBV12-1 to TRBJ1-2, with D unclear. CDR3 size: 15 residues. The ends were cut back, 4 bases at V and 2 bases at J, with 16 bases in the middle. The germline V gene encodes CDR1 SGHSN and CDR2 HYEKVE. The sequenced CDR3 bases are TGTGCCAGCTCCCTACGGGCCGTGGGGAACTCC. The encoded protein is CASSLRAVGNS. The entire CDR3 sequence reads CASSLRAVGNSDYTF.

This clone was seen a few times. Genes and germline come from the mouse. With the read ending 4 residues before the CDR3 end, the germline J gene is used to fill in that end. The sample contains more than one DNA sequence encoding this CDR3. This chain uses TRBV14 with TRBJ2-1; D may be TRBD1 (5 bases). Trimming took 4 bases from V and 3 from J, leaving 8 bases between them. The CDR3 loop spans 13 amino acids. From germline, CDR1 is SGHDT and CDR2 FRDEAV. CDR3 protein: CASSPTGYAEQFF. CDR3 DNA, as far as it was read: TGTGCCAGCAGTCCCACAGGCTATGCT.

This clone has a handful of counts. Germline and genes here are mouse. The CDR3 goes on 4 residues after the read ends, and that part is filled in from the germline J gene. The rearrangement joins TRBV19 to TRBJ1-1, with 7 bases identical to TRBD1. Germline CDR1 FNHDT, CDR2 SITEND (reference sequence). The CDR3 contains 11 residues. Partial CDR3 DNA: TGTGCCAGCAGCACAGGGGAA. Translating gives CASSTGE. The CDR3, in full, reads CASSTGEEVFF.

This clone turned up a few times. The gene symbols are mouse symbols. The missing CDR3 end, 4 residues past where the read stops, is filled in from the germline J gene. Other DNA sequences in this sample translate to the same CDR3. The chain uses TRBV1 and TRBJ2-1; 7 nucleotides line up with TRBD2. This CDR3 has 14 amino acids. Looked up from germline, CDR1 is NSQYPW and CDR2 is LRSPGD (reference sequence). J was trimmed by 3 bases and V by 3 bases; bases with no gene match: 2. The DNA read from the CDR3 is TGCACCTGCAGTGCGGGGGGGGGCTATGCT. Its protein product is CTCSAGGGYA. The CDR3 in full is CTCSAGGGYAEQFF.

This clone was found a few times. Gene names refer to mouse genes. The read ends 4 residues early relative to the CDR3; the germline J gene fills the gap. The rearrangement uses TRBV17 and TRBJ2-1, with TRBD2 matching 11 bases. The CDR3 totals 13 residues. CDR1 is MNHDT, CDR2 YYDKIL, per germline. The V gene end was trimmed by 6 bases and the J gene end by 5 bases; junction bases not matched to a gene: 0. CDR3 residues: CASRTGGDAEQFF. CDR3 DNA (partial): TGTGCTAGCAGGACTGGGGGGGATGCT. The entire variable domain, with the rest obtained from reference TRBV17 and TRBJ2-1, is as follows: DTTVKQNPRYKLARVGKPVNLICSQTMNHDTMYWYQKKPNQAPKLLLFYYDKILNREADTFEKFQSSRPNNSFCSLYIGSAGLEYSAMYLCASRTGGDAEQFFGPGTRLTVL.

This clone has a handful of counts. The germline and genes are mouse ones. The DNA ends 4 residues before the CDR3 does, and the rest of the CDR3 is filled in from the germline J gene. The chain couples TRBV13-1 to TRBJ2-1; 10 bases agree with TRBD2. Germline CDR1 reads NSHNY; CDR2 reads SYGAGN. This CDR3 contains 15 residues. The CDR3 DNA, read in part, is TGTGCCAGCAGTGATCTGGGGGGGCGCTGGGCT. Protein sequence: CASSDLGGRWA. In full, the CDR3 is CASSDLGGRWAEQFF.

For this clone: The gene symbols are mouse symbols. The read is 4 residues too short to cover the CDR3 end, so that end is filled in from the germline J gene. Other DNA sequences in this specimen translate into the identical CDR3. The chain recombines TRBV1 with TRBJ2-5; possible D gene TRBD1, 6 bases. This CDR3 is 14 amino acids long. Germline assignment: CDR1 NSQYPW and CDR2 LRSPGD (reference sequence). The CDR3 bases that were read are TGCACCTGCAGTGCAGGGCAGGGGAGAGAC. Its protein product is CTCSAGQGRD. Given in full, the CDR3 is CTCSAGQGRDTQYF.

The sample holds many counts of this clone. The gene names given are mouse names. The read terminates 4 residues before the CDR3 end, so the remaining end is supplied by the germline J gene. Other DNA sequences in the same sample also yield this CDR3. The rearrangement links TRBV1 to TRBJ1-2; 7 positions match TRBD1. With V trimmed by 3 bases and J by 0 bases, 4 bases remained unmatched. The CDR3 sequence is 15 residues long. The germline CDR1 and CDR2 sequences are NSQYPW and LRSPGD (reference sequence). The CDR3 region is CTCSAQGGANSDYTF. The DNA read from the CDR3 is TGCACCTGCAGTGCCCAGGGGGGAGCAAACTCC.

As to this clone: Gene names follow the mouse nomenclature. The CDR3 end falls 3 residues outside the read, so it is completed with the germline J gene. The same CDR3 is also encoded by other DNA sequences in this sample. The genes are TRBV5 and TRBJ1-6; 7 nucleotides match TRBD1. TRBJ1-6 is annotated as an ORF whose role is uncertain. Germline V CDR1 and CDR2: LGHNA, YNLKQL (reference sequence). This CDR3 has 17 residues. V gave up 0 bases and J gave up 2 bases; unmatched junction bases: 4. CDR3 region: CASSQEGGTAYNSPLYF. Incomplete CDR3 DNA: TGTGCCAGCAGCCAAGAAGGGGGGACAGCCTATAATTCGCCC.

This clone came up a few times. Gene names denote mouse genes. The read ends 4 residues before the CDR3 terminus; that terminus is restored from the germline J gene. The same CDR3 is also encoded by other DNA sequences in this sample. V is TRBV5 and J is TRBJ2-5, with 10 bases that match TRBD2. J lost 3 bases, V lost 1 base, and 1 base had no gene match. Germline loops: CDR1 LGHNA, CDR2 YNLKQL (reference sequence). This CDR3 is 15 amino acids long. CDR3 DNA (partial): TGTGCCAGCAGCCAAGGGACTGGGGGTCAAGAC. Amino acid sequence: CASSQGTGGQD. The entire CDR3 is CASSQGTGGQDTQYF.

In the case of this clone: Each gene name is a mouse one. Read sequence stops 4 residues before the CDR3 end, and the germline J gene provides the missing end. J is TRBJ2-1 and V is TRBV13-2; tentatively, D is TRBD1 (6 bases). Germline CDR1 is NNHNN and CDR2 is SYGAGS (reference sequence). This CDR3 has 14 amino acids. CDR3 sequence reads: CASGDAGERAEQFF. The part of the CDR3 DNA that was read is TGTGCCAGCGGTGATGCAGGGGAGAGGGCT.

Concerning this clone: The listed genes are named as in mouse. The missing CDR3 end, 4 residues past where the read stops, is filled in from the germline J gene. The chain carries TRBV14 and TRBJ2-5, with D possibly matching TRBD2 (6 bases). The CDR3 sequence is 14 residues long. Germline CDR1 and CDR2: SGHDT and FRDEAV. V was shortened by 6 bases and J by 1 base, with 12 bases between the two germline ends. The DNA read from the CDR3 is TGTGCCAGCAACCCCCGGGGGGACCAAGAC. Its protein is CASNPRGDQD. The entire CDR3 sequence reads CASNPRGDQDTQYF.

This clone was recorded a few times. The listed genes are named as in mouse. CDR3 sequence: CASSPGTGNEQYF. The CDR3 DNA, read in part, is TGTGCCAGCAGTCCCGGGACAGGGAAT. The chain links TRBV14 to TRBJ2-7, with 9 positions matching TRBD1. Read sequence stops 4 residues before the CDR3 end, and the germline J gene provides the missing end. The germline V gene has CDR1 SGHDT and CDR2 FRDEAV. The CDR3 is 13 amino acids.